This entry features one T cell receptor (beta chain) sequence. This clonotype was seen ten or more times. Its antigen specificity is not known. The record has no base qualities; no much larger clone is one base away. The V end gives up 0 bases and the J end 4 bases, leaving 5 bases in the junction not matched to a gene. For CDR1 and CDR2, the germline V gene (reference sequence) lists DFQATT and SNEGSKA. From the cysteine through the phenylalanine, the CDR3 covers 15 amino acids. This entry keeps only the CDR3 DNA: 45 bases, framed from base 1. The sample is drawn from a study of human T cells and chemical hapten exposure (dated by TCRdb to the early 2020s). In the study overall: For sensitization, 2% DPC in acetone was applied to a roughly 2 cm by roughly 2 cm area of upper inner arm skin. Throughout the study period of roughly 24 weeks, patients also received therapeutic DPC doses to the scalp every week. Patch testing on the upper back used Finn chambers containing 0.01% DPC, with scoring done after 6 days according to International Contact Dermatitis Research Group standards. Alopecia areata with under or over 50% scalp involvement, alopecia totalis and alopecia universalis were represented in the patient cohort, which was mostly female. Libraries were pooled for sequencing, and variation in per-sample TCR yields was attributed mainly to small differences in library volumes within the pool. The study tracked peripheral blood TCR repertoire changes in vivo during primary and secondary sensitization to the hapten diphenylcyclopropenone (DPC) in alopecia patients. Blood samples were taken from patients before sensitization (week 0) and at 2, 6 and about 24 weeks after DPC sensitization. About 29 alopecia patients gave blood for TCR sequencing at one to four time points (pre-sensitization, 2, 6 and 24 weeks).

Results the study describes overall, beyond this receptor: All patients had alopecia, a presumed autoimmune disease, so their immune response might differ from that of healthy individuals. A positive correlation was found between the number of PT1 expanded TCRs and patch test score, with significance reached at thresholds 8, 16 and 32 but not 4. Compared with pre-sensitization or healthy control sets, expanded TCRs formed significantly more large CDR3 similarity clusters, which is consistent with antigen-driven responses. No change with DPC sensitization was found in the number of TCRs above 1 in 1000 frequency, and no evidence of global repertoire structure alterations was found. After repeated subsampling, changes were observed in the strength of the expansion versus patch-test correlation and in the threshold at which the correlation became significant.

The sample's time point label is to be understood as: patch test 1, 2 weeks after DPC sensitization. Read against the paper, the sample's treatment or condition label means: therapeutic diphenylcyclopropenone sensitization with weekly scalp DPC. Blood at each patch-test visit was drawn before the patch test was applied. To be eligible, patients had to be aged 18 to 70, diagnosed with alopecia and judged suitable for DPC therapy, while pregnant patients were excluded. Total RNA was extracted from unfractionated whole blood that had been collected in Tempus Blood RNA tubes. The library relied on RACE. Sequencing was performed on a NextSeq 500. During library preparation, unique molecular identifiers were attached to individual cDNA molecules so that TCRs could be counted quantitatively and reproducibly. For every blood RNA sample, sequencing covered both the TCR alpha and TCR beta chains. The original pipeline was this. The median number of TCRs per sample was roughly 98,000, ranging from 23,224 to 690,600. The Decombinator software suite was used to annotate V, J and CDR3 in the TCR reads. To make PS versus PT1 abundance plots, every sample was subsampled to the same number of TCRs (28,000). Expanded TCRs were defined as absent before sensitization and observed at least eight times at the 2-week time point. In TCRdb, the public reads were trimmed at Q25 with fastp and aligned with MiXCR, with productive beta chains retained. Each record represents a unique CDR3 protein, reported with the most common genes and DNA among its rows. The V and J calls were determined by TCRdb, not by the authors. The table for this sample lists roughly 160,000 distinct CDR3 sequences; more than 12% of them were counted only once. The ten largest make up 1.7% of the sample.

The chain couples TRBV20-1 to TRBJ2-1; 8 bases in between match TRBD2. The receptor comes from a woman aged 25 to 39 with alopecia areata. Some clones in this sample may be carry-over from other donors' samples. The sample here was whole blood, taken in connection with sensitization to the hapten diphenylcyclopropenone (DPC). The nucleotide sequence reads as follows: TGCAGTGCTAGAGACCCTAGCGGGTCATACAATGAGCAGTTCTTC. It is translated as CSARDPSGSYNEQFF.